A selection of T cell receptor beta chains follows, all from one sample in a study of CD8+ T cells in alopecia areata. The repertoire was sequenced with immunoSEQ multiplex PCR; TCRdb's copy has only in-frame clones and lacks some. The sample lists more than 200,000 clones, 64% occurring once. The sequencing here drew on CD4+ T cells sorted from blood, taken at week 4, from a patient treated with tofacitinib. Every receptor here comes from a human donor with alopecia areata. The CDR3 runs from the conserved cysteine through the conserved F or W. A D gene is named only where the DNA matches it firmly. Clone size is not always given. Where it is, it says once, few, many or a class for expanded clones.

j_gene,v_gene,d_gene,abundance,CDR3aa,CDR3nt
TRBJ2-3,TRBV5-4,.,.,CASSAEADTQYF,TGTGCCAGCAGCGCTGAGGCAGATACGCAGTATTTT
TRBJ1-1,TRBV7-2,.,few,CASSLGYHGNTEAFF,TGTGCCAGCAGCTTAGGGTATCACGGGAACACTGAAGCTTTCTTT
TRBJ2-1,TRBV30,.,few,CAWSMGLYNEQFF,TGTGCCTGGAGTATGGGGCTTTACAATGAGCAGTTCTTC
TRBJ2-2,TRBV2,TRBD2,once,CASSASGADTGELFF,TGTGCCAGCAGTGCTAGCGGGGCGGACACCGGGGAGCTGTTTTTT
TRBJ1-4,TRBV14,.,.,CASSPRVGVAEKLFF,TGTGCCAGCAGCCCGCGGGTTGGGGTGGCTGAAAAACTGTTTTTT
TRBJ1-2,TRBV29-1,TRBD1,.,CSVGQGGYGYTF,TGCAGCGTTGGACAGGGAGGTTACGGCTACACCTTC
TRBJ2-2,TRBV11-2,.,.,CASSLAGENTGELFF,TGTGCCAGCAGCTTAGCGGGGGAGAACACCGGGGAGCTGTTTTTT
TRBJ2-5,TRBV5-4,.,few,CASSSAGSQETQYF,TGTGCCAGCAGCTCCGCGGGGAGCCAAGAGACCCAGTACTTC
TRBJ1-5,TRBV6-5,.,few,CASSLSGNQPQHF,TGTGCCAGCAGTTTGAGTGGGAATCAGCCCCAGCATTTT
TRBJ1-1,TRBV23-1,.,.,CASSHGSQGPSGF,TGCGCCAGCAGTCACGGCTCACAGGGACCGTCTGGGTTT
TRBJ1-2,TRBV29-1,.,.,CSVAPANYGYTF,TGCAGCGTTGCCCCAGCTAACTATGGCTACACCTTC
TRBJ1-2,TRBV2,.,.,CASSGTANYGYTF,TGTGCCAGCAGTGGGACAGCTAACTATGGCTACACCTTC